This entry lists 26 T cell receptor beta chains sequenced from one sample in a study of neoadjuvant anti-PD-1 for oral cavity cancer. Assay used: immunoSEQ multiplex PCR; TCRdb lists only in-frame clones, some missing. There are approximately 14,000 clones in the sample; roughly two thirds occur only once, and approximately 2.1% lies in the top ten. The sequenced sample was PBMCs, obtained before nivolumab (anti-PD-1) treatment. These receptors were obtained from a person aged 40 to 85 with oral cavity squamous cell carcinoma.

The chain combines TRBV5-1 with TRBJ2-4, with a weak D call TRBD2 (7 bases). The germline V gene has CDR1 SGHRS and CDR2 YFSETQ. The CDR3 totals 17 residues. V was cut by 4 bases and J by 0 bases, with 17 bases left in between. In nucleotides, the CDR3 is TGCGCCAGCAGCCAGGCGGGGGCCGGTCTAGCCAAAAACATTCAGTACTTC. Its translation is CASSQAGAGLAKNIQYF.

The CDR3 region is CASSQGRTGRDYGYTF. The DNA of the CDR3 is TGTGCCAGCAGCCAGGGAAGGACAGGGAGAGACTATGGCTACACCTTC. The J gene is TRBJ1-2, the V gene TRBV4-2, with TRBD1 matching 8 bases. The CDR3 extends over 16 amino acids. Germline V CDR1 and CDR2: LGHNA, YNFKEQ. Germline trimming cut 3 bases from V and 3 bases from J; bases unmatched to any gene: 9.

This rearrangement joins TRBV2 to TRBJ1-1, with TRBD1 matching 7 bases. V shed 6 bases, J shed 1 base, and the junction held 5 bases outside the gene matches. The germline gives CDR1 SNHLY, CDR2 FYNNEI. The CDR3 is 14 amino acids. Written as DNA, the CDR3 is TGTGCCAGCAGCGAACAGGGGTGGAACACTGAAGCTTTCTTT. The encoded protein is CASSEQGWNTEAFF.

V is TRBV29-1 and J is TRBJ2-5; tentative D call: TRBD2 (7 bases). This CDR3 comprises 13 residues. The germline gives CDR1 SQVTM, CDR2 ANQGSEA. V was trimmed by 1 base and J by 5 bases, leaving 11 bases between them. The CDR3: CSVEVGGAETQYF. The CDR3 DNA follows: TGCAGCGTTGAAGTGGGGGGGGCGGAGACCCAGTACTTC.

This chain joins TRBV19 and TRBJ2-1; 10 bases match TRBD2. CDR3 size: 14 residues. Per germline, CDR1 LNHDA and CDR2 SQIVND (reference sequence). J lost 3 bases, V lost 10 bases, and 6 bases had no gene match. The CDR3 nucleotides read TGTGCCACCCAACTAGCGGGAAGCTACAATGAGCAGTTCTTC. Residues: CATQLAGSYNEQFF. The full variable domain, its missing parts supplied by reference TRBV19 and TRBJ2-1, is DGGITQSPKYLFRKEGQNVTLSCEQNLNHDAMYWYRQDPGQGLRLIYYSQIVNDFQKGDIAEGYSVSREKKESFPLTVTSAQKNPTAFYLCATQLAGSYNEQFFGPGTRLTVL.

The V gene is TRBV19, the J gene TRBJ1-2; D is unresolved. This CDR3 comprises 12 residues. V lost 1 base and J lost 6, with 6 bases in between. CDR1 LNHDA and CDR2 SQIVND come from the germline V gene (reference sequence). DNA for the CDR3: TGTGCCAGTAGTATAGGACTAAATGGCTACACCTTC. Protein: CASSIGLNGYTF.

In its sample, this clone was seen a few times. V and J are TRBV6-1 and TRBJ2-3, with D hard to call. Germline lookup yields CDR1 MNHNS and CDR2 SASEGT. This CDR3 comprises 15 residues. The V end lost 0 bases, the J end lost 2 bases, and 9 bases lay between the germline ends. CDR3 DNA sequence: TGTGCCAGCAGTGAAGCGGTTGGGCTCACAGATACGCAGTATTTT. Translated, it gives CASSEAVGLTDTQYF.

Only a few counts were recorded for this clone. This sequence joins TRBV2 and TRBJ1-4; 8 bases fit TRBD1. Losses at the gene ends were 6 bases for V and 5 bases for J; bases not matched to a gene: 8. The CDR3 has 15 amino acids. Looked up from germline, CDR1 is SNHLY and CDR2 is FYNNEI. Here the CDR3 DNA reads TGTGCCAGCAGAAGTGGACAGGGATCAAATGAAAAACTGTTTTTT. Protein sequence: CASRSGQGSNEKLFF. Full variable domain (rest looked up from reference TRBV2 and TRBJ1-4): EPEVTQTPSHQVTQMGQEVILRCVPISNHLYFYWYRQILGQKVEFLVSFYNNEISEKSEIFDDQFSVERPDGSNFTLKIRSTKLEDSAMYFCASRSGQGSNEKLFFGSGTQLSVL.

V gene TRBV6-1 combines with J gene TRBJ2-7; a possible D gene is TRBD2 (6 bases). Germline CDR1 and CDR2: MNHNS and SASEGT. The CDR3 contains 19 residues. Trimming removed 3 bases at V and 3 bases at J, with 27 bases between. This chain's CDR3 is CASSDGGDAPLNGDYEQYF. Written as DNA, the CDR3 is TGTGCCAGCAGTGATGGCGGGGATGCCCCCCTGAACGGCGACTACGAGCAGTACTTC.

The CDR3 sequence is CASLGTAQETQYF. Here the CDR3 DNA reads TGTGCCAGTCTCGGGACAGCTCAAGAGACCCAGTACTTC. The J gene is TRBJ2-5, the V gene TRBV19, with 7 bases matching TRBD1. Germline values: CDR1 LNHDA, CDR2 SQIVND (reference sequence). With V trimmed by 8 bases and J by 2 bases, 5 bases remained unmatched. The CDR3 length is 13 residues.

This clone was seen a single time. This sequence joins TRBV2 and TRBJ2-7; 10 bases line up with TRBD1. The CDR3 spans 14 residues. Germline V lookup: CDR1 SNHLY, CDR2 FYNNEI. V trimming: 5 bases; J trimming: 3 bases; junction bases outside the gene matches: 4. For the CDR3, the DNA is TGTGCCAGCAGTATCGACAGGGGGCTCTACGAGCAGTACTTC. It encodes CASSIDRGLYEQYF.

This clone was detected a few times. J is TRBJ2-2 and V is TRBV19, with 8 bases fitting TRBD1. V shed 10 bases, J shed 4 bases, and the junction held 5 bases outside the gene matches. The CDR3 runs 13 residues. From germline, CDR1 is LNHDA and CDR2 SQIVND (reference sequence). The CDR3 spells CATRQGSTGELFF. CDR3 DNA sequence: TGTGCCACCCGACAGGGGAGCACCGGGGAGCTGTTTTTT.

The V and J genes are TRBV19 and TRBJ1-1, with 10 bases that match TRBD1. Germline loops: CDR1 LNHDA, CDR2 SQIVND (reference sequence). With 5 bases clipped from V and 4 bases from J, the junction kept 7 bases outside the gene matches. The CDR3 is made up of 15 amino acids. Here the CDR3 DNA reads TGTGCCAGTAGTTACCTGACAGGGGGCATCACTGAAGCTTTCTTT. Translating it yields CASSYLTGGITEAFF.

The chain joins TRBV6-6 to TRBJ1-5; D is unclear. This CDR3 spans 12 amino acids. Trimming cost V 1 base and J 7 bases, with 5 bases left between them. CDR1 is MNHNY and CDR2 is SVGAGI in the germline V gene (reference sequence). The DNA of the CDR3 is TGTGCCAGCAGTTACTGGGGACAGCCCCAGCATTTT. Protein sequence: CASSYWGQPQHF.

The rearrangement links TRBV6-1 to TRBJ2-7; TRBD1 matches 11 bases. Germline V CDR1 and CDR2: MNHNS, SASEGT. There are 15 residues in the CDR3. V lost 7 bases to trimming and J lost 2 bases; unmatched junction nucleotides: 7. CDR3 in DNA: TGTGCCAGCACCATGGGACAGGGGGGGACCTACGAGCAGTACTTC. Translating gives CASTMGQGGTYEQYF.

The rearrangement uses TRBV5-1 and TRBJ1-2; 7 bases map to TRBD1. V was clipped by 0 bases and J by 3 bases; unmatched bases: 5. CDR1 SGHRS and CDR2 YFSETQ come from the germline V gene. The CDR3 covers 15 residues. The chain's CDR3 is CASSLAGQGDYGYTF. DNA for the CDR3: TGCGCCAGCAGCTTGGCGGGGCAGGGGGACTATGGCTACACCTTC.

The chain carries TRBV14 and TRBJ1-3; 7 nucleotides agree with TRBD1. The CDR3 contains 15 residues. Per the germline V gene, CDR1 is SGHDN and CDR2 is FVKESK. J was trimmed by 3 bases and V by 2 bases; bases with no gene match: 4. This CDR3 is CASSQQTGVGNTIYF. DNA for the CDR3: TGTGCCAGCAGCCAACAAACAGGGGTTGGAAACACCATATATTTT.

This chain joins TRBV10-2 and TRBJ2-2, with 10 positions matching TRBD1. Losses at the gene ends were 4 bases for V and 15 bases for J; bases not matched to a gene: 17. There are 16 residues in the CDR3. Germline CDR1 is WSHSY and CDR2 is SAAADI. CDR3 loop: CASSAEAAGTGVKVFF. The CDR3 DNA is TGCGCCAGCAGTGCTGAAGCGGCTGGGACAGGGGTTAAGGTGTTTTTT.

CDR3 DNA: TGCGCCAGCAGCTTGGACTTCGCGAACACCGGGGAGCTGTTTTTT. This sequence encodes CASSLDFANTGELFF. The chain carries TRBV5-1 and TRBJ2-2; D is uncertain. The CDR3 consists of 15 residues. Between the trimmed V and J ends, which lost 0 bases and 0 bases, there was a span of 6 bases. The germline V gene has CDR1 SGHRS and CDR2 YFSETQ. The complete variable domain, with remaining parts taken from reference TRBV5-1 and TRBJ2-2, reads KAGVTQTPRYLIKTRGQQVTLSCSPISGHRSVSWYQQTPGQGLQFLFEYFSETQRNKGNFPGRFSGRQFSNSRSEMNVSTLELGDSALYLCASSLDFANTGELFFGEGSRLTVL.

The rearrangement joins TRBV28 to TRBJ2-7, with 7 nucleotides matching TRBD1. CDR3 length equals 16 residues. Per germline, CDR1 MDHEN and CDR2 SYDVKM. The V and J ends lost 3 bases and 1 base, in that order; junction bases with no gene match: 9. DNA for the CDR3: TGTGCCAGCAGTTTTTTCAGACAGGGTCGATCCTACGAGCAGTACTTC. This translates into CASSFFRQGRSYEQYF. Filled out from reference TRBV28 and TRBJ2-7, the complete variable domain reads DVKVTQSSRYLVKRTGEKVFLECVQDMDHENMFWYRQDPGLGLRLIYFSYDVKMKEKGDIPEGYSVSREKKERFSLILESASTNQTSMYLCASSFFRQGRSYEQYFGPGTRLTVT.

This clone was seen a single time. The chain uses TRBV5-1 and TRBJ1-4; 7 bases align to TRBD1. V was clipped by 1 base and J by 5 bases; unmatched bases: 5. The CDR3 is 15 amino acids. Germline CDR1 and CDR2: SGHRS and YFSETQ. CDR3 in DNA: TGCGCCAGCAGCTTGAACCCGACAGGGAATGAAAAACTGTTTTTT. Protein product: CASSLNPTGNEKLFF.

A few counts support this clone. The rearrangement links TRBV18 to TRBJ1-5; 12 bases line up with TRBD1. CDR3 length: 18 residues. With 3 bases clipped from V and 1 base from J, the junction kept 7 bases outside the gene matches. Germline CDR1 KGHSH, CDR2 LQKENI. The CDR3 DNA reads TGTGCCAGCTCACCCGGGACAGGGGGCTTTGGGAGCAATCAGCCCCAGCATTTT. Translation gives CASSPGTGGFGSNQPQHF.

The gene calls are TRBV11-2 and TRBJ1-3; D remains unclear. This CDR3 spans 12 amino acids. CDR1 SGHAT and CDR2 FQNNGV come from the germline V gene. V was trimmed by 8 bases and J by 4 bases, leaving 9 bases between them. CDR3 amino acids: CASLESGNTIYF. CDR3 sequence (DNA): TGTGCCAGCTTAGAATCCGGAAACACCATATATTTT.

This clone has more than one count but fewer than ten. The chain couples TRBV19 to TRBJ2-1; 9 bases align to TRBD1. Germline V CDR1 and CDR2: LNHDA, SQIVND (reference sequence). V shed 5 bases and J 8 bases; nucleotides not matched to a gene: 7. The CDR3 sequence is 14 residues long. The CDR3 coding sequence is TGTGCCAGTAGTCACCGGGACAGGGTCCATGAGCAGTTCTTC. Its translation: CASSHRDRVHEQFF. Complete variable domain (other parts from reference TRBV19 and TRBJ2-1): DGGITQSPKYLFRKEGQNVTLSCEQNLNHDAMYWYRQDPGQGLRLIYYSQIVNDFQKGDIAEGYSVSREKKESFPLTVTSAQKNPTAFYLCASSHRDRVHEQFFGPGTRLTVL.

This rearrangement joins TRBV2 to TRBJ2-7; 13 nucleotides agree with TRBD2. The junction had 10 bases not matched to a gene; V was cut back by 3 bases and J by 8 bases. This CDR3 spans 16 amino acids. Germline assignment: CDR1 SNHLY and CDR2 FYNNEI. The DNA for the CDR3 is TGTGCCAGCAGTGATGGCGTACTAGCGGGAGGGGCTCAGCAGTACTTC. Its protein is CASSDGVLAGGAQQYF.

The rearrangement joins TRBV6-4 to TRBJ1-1; a weak D match, TRBD1 (5 bases). The V gene lost 3 bases and the J gene lost 8 bases, with 13 bases spanning the gap. CDR1 is MRHNA and CDR2 is SNTAGT in the germline V gene. This CDR3 has 13 residues. In DNA, the CDR3 is TGTGCCAGCAGTGAGCCCAGGGCTCCGGAAGCTTTCTTT. Translation: CASSEPRAPEAFF.